The 20 T cell receptor beta chains below were found in one sample sequenced in a study of identifying expanded T cells in peripheral blood (dated by TCRdb to between 2018 and 2020). Library method: the immunoSEQ multiplex PCR assay. As stored in TCRdb, this immuneACCESS dataset retains in-frame rearrangements with V and J assigned. A fraction of the clones does not appear; measured against another copy, unresolved V genes explain less than half of the discrepancy, and the remainder lacks a known reason. The sample data list approximately 57,000 clones, and around nine tenths of these were observed just once. Of the sample, roughly 3.5% falls within the top ten clones. The material sequenced was blood. The receptor set was obtained from a person between 18 and 69 years old in good health.

The V call is TRBV21-1, the J call TRBJ2-7; TRBD1 is the table's D call and was not checked against the DNA. TRBV21-1 is described as a pseudogene. The CDR3 is made up of 15 amino acids. CDR3 region: CASSKLTVVTYEQYF. CDR3 in DNA: TGTGCCAGCAGCAAACTCACAGTGGTTACCTACGAGCAGTACTTC.

The chain combines TRBV27 with TRBJ1-2, with TRBD1 identical over 12 bases. Trimming took 4 bases from V and 8 from J; bases not matched to a gene: 17. Germline V gene sequence: CDR1 MNHEY, CDR2 SMNVEV (reference sequence). CDR3 size: 18 residues. The CDR3 region has the DNA TGTGCCAGCAGTTGGGGGCCGGGACAGGGGGCTGAGATTGGAGGCTACACCTTC. As protein: CASSWGPGQGAEIGGYTF.

This clone came up once. The chain is built from TRBV6-5 and TRBJ2-2, with D maybe TRBD2 (5 bases). V lost 6 bases to trimming and J lost 2 bases, with 10 bases between them. The CDR3 has 14 residues. Germline CDR1 MNHEY, CDR2 SVGAGI. CDR3 sequence reads: CASRVASNTGELFF. For the CDR3, the DNA is TGTGCCAGCAGAGTAGCGTCCAACACCGGGGAGCTGTTTTTT.

CDR3: CASSLDGRAEETQYF. CDR3 nucleotide sequence: TGTGCCAGCAGCTTGGACGGGAGGGCCGAGGAGACCCAGTACTTC. The rearrangement links TRBV5-4 to TRBJ2-5; 8 bases align to TRBD2. The junction had 6 bases not matched to a gene; V was cut back by 0 bases and J by 5 bases. The CDR3 totals 15 residues. CDR1 is SGHNT, CDR2 YYREEE, per germline (reference sequence).

The genes are TRBV5-1 and TRBJ2-7, with TRBD1 as a possible D gene (6 bases). The CDR3 is 13 amino acids. Germline CDR1 is SGHRS and CDR2 is YFSETQ. The ends were cut back, 4 bases at V and 4 bases at J, with 12 bases in the middle. Here the CDR3 reads CASSTRGEYEQYF. The DNA for the CDR3 is TGCGCCAGCAGCACCAGGGGAGAATACGAGCAGTACTTC. Full variable domain (remainder filled in from reference TRBV5-1 and TRBJ2-7): KAGVTQTPRYLIKTRGQQVTLSCSPISGHRSVSWYQQTPGQGLQFLFEYFSETQRNKGNFPGRFSGRQFSNSRSEMNVSTLELGDSALYLCASSTRGEYEQYFGPGTRLTVT.

This chain uses TRBV6-1 with TRBJ2-4; the match to TRBD2 covers 7 bases. Germline lookup yields CDR1 MNHNS and CDR2 SASEGT. There are 15 residues in the CDR3. V shed 5 bases and J 3 bases; nucleotides not matched to a gene: 7. CDR3 nucleotide sequence: TGTGCCAGCAGTAGCCCCAGGGAGGGCAAAAACATTCAGTACTTC. Its protein product is CASSSPREGKNIQYF.

Note on this clone: The same CDR3 is also encoded by other DNA sequences in this sample. The chain is built from TRBV18 and TRBJ1-1; D is uncertain. V was trimmed by 3 bases and J by 2 bases, leaving 4 bases between them. The CDR3 totals 12 residues. CDR1 and CDR2 (germline): KGHSH, LQKENI. CDR3 in DNA: TGTGCCAGCTCACCTCGCAACACTGAAGCTTTCTTT. It encodes CASSPRNTEAFF.

The chain uses TRBV6-1 and TRBJ2-1; tentatively, D is TRBD2 (6 bases). This CDR3 contains 13 residues. With 4 bases removed from V and 9 bases from J, the gap between germline ends came to 13 bases. Germline CDR1 is MNHNS and CDR2 is SASEGT. The CDR3 loop is CASSGRDSREQFF. The CDR3 DNA follows: TGTGCCAGCAGTGGGAGGGACTCCCGTGAGCAGTTCTTC.

This clone was picked up one time. The chain couples TRBV2 to TRBJ2-7; 7 nucleotides agree with TRBD1. J lost 4 bases, V lost 0 bases, and 6 bases had no gene match. CDR1 and CDR2 (germline): SNHLY, FYNNEI. CDR3 length equals 15 residues. CDR3 DNA sequence: TGTGCCAGCAGTGAAGCGCGTAGGGGGCCGTACGAGCAGTACTTC. This gives the protein CASSEARRGPYEQYF.

The rearrangement uses TRBV11-2 and TRBJ1-3; D gene ambiguous. V was shortened by 5 bases and J by 0 bases, with 8 bases between the two germline ends. This CDR3 is built from 14 residues. CDR1 is SGHAT and CDR2 is FQNNGV in the germline V gene. The CDR3 protein is CASSPMSSGNTIYF. The CDR3 coding sequence is TGTGCCAGCAGCCCCATGAGCTCTGGAAACACCATATATTTT.

The chain carries TRBV7-2 and TRBJ2-3; 12 nucleotides align to TRBD2. Losses at the gene ends were 5 bases for V and 8 bases for J; bases not matched to a gene: 11. The CDR3 is 16 residues long. Germline V CDR1 and CDR2: SGHTA, FQGNSA. CDR3 residues: CASSLRLAGALGTQYF. DNA of the CDR3: TGTGCCAGCAGCCTTCGACTAGCGGGGGCCTTGGGTACGCAGTATTTT.

The rearrangement links TRBV15 to TRBJ2-1; tentatively, D is TRBD2 (7 bases). Germline V CDR1 and CDR2: LNHNV, YYDKDF (reference sequence). The CDR3 consists of 16 residues. The V end lost 3 bases, the J end lost 5 bases, and 17 bases lay between the germline ends. The CDR3 sequence is CATSSPSRGAHNEQFF. The CDR3 DNA sequence: TGTGCCACCAGCAGCCCCTCCCGGGGGGCCCACAATGAGCAGTTCTTC. The whole variable domain, filled in from reference TRBV15 and TRBJ2-1, reads DAMVIQNPRYQVTQFGKPVTLSCSQTLNHNVMYWYQQKSSQAPKLLFHYYDKDFNNEADTPDNFQSRRPNTSFCFLDIRSPGLGDTAMYLCATSSPSRGAHNEQFFGPGTRLTVL.

The rearrangement joins TRBV6-5 to TRBJ2-3; D is unresolved. Trimming stripped 4 bases from V and 1 base from J, with 12 bases between. This CDR3 contains 15 residues. Germline V lookup: CDR1 MNHEY, CDR2 SVGAGI. CDR3 loop: CASSLPGQGTDTQYF. CDR3 DNA sequence: TGTGCCAGCAGTTTACCGGGCCAAGGCACAGATACGCAGTATTTT.

This chain links TRBV28 with TRBJ2-1; D might be TRBD2 (6 bases). The V end was cut by 2 bases, the J end by 10 bases, with 12 bases between. Germline-derived CDR1 and CDR2 are MDHEN and SYDVKM. This CDR3 has 13 amino acids. CDR3 DNA sequence: TGTGCCAGCAGTTTACTCTTGGCGGGGGAGCAGTTCTTC. Translating it yields CASSLLLAGEQFF.

The rearrangement uses TRBV5-1 and TRBJ1-4; tentatively, D is TRBD1 (5 bases). Germline CDR1 is SGHRS and CDR2 is YFSETQ. Deletions cut 1 base from V and 8 bases from J, with 15 bases between. This CDR3 has 15 amino acids. The CDR3 loop is CASSLSGAIDEKLFF. CDR3 DNA: TGCGCCAGCAGCTTGAGTGGGGCTATAGACGAAAAACTGTTTTTT.

The DNA for the CDR3 is TGTGCCAGTAGCCAGGGGGAGACCCAGTACTTC. It is translated as CASSQGETQYF. The chain couples TRBV19 to TRBJ2-5, with TRBD1 as a possible D gene (6 bases). Trimming pared 6 bases from V and 5 bases from J, leaving 7 bases between. The CDR3 is made up of 11 amino acids. Germline loops: CDR1 LNHDA, CDR2 SQIVND (reference sequence).

The chain employs TRBV4-3 and TRBJ2-5; 8 bases match TRBD2. The CDR3 sequence is 15 residues long. Trimming removed 4 bases from V and 4 bases from J; junction bases left unmatched: 8. In germline, CDR1 is LGHNA, CDR2 YSLEER. CDR3 loop: CASSPVAGYGETQYF. CDR3 nucleotide sequence: TGCGCCAGCAGCCCGGTAGCGGGATACGGAGAGACCCAGTACTTC.

The chain links TRBV28 to TRBJ1-6; a possible D gene is TRBD1 (6 bases). The V end lost 2 bases, the J end lost 7 bases, and 24 bases lay between the germline ends. This CDR3 has 19 amino acids. CDR1 is MDHEN and CDR2 is SYDVKM in the germline V gene. The CDR3 nucleotides are TGTGCCAGCAGTTTAGGGGGGGCTTCGTGGGGATTGATCAATTCACCCCTCCACTTT. It yields the protein CASSLGGASWGLINSPLHF.

This clone was counted only a few times. The rearrangement uses TRBV27 and TRBJ2-2; TRBD2 matches at 11 bases. CDR3 length: 17 amino acids. Germline V gene data show CDR1 as MNHEY and CDR2 as SMNVEV (reference sequence). Trimming at V came to 6 bases and at J to 5 bases, leaving 11 bases not matched to a gene. CDR3 in amino acids: CASSYGTSGRGTGELFF. The CDR3 DNA follows: TGTGCCAGCAGCTACGGAACTAGCGGGAGAGGAACCGGGGAGCTGTTTTTT.

The chain couples TRBV14 to TRBJ2-7; TRBD1 matches at 9 bases. Germline CDR1 and CDR2: SGHDN and FVKESK. This CDR3 comprises 16 residues. V trimming: 6 bases; J trimming: 0 bases; junction bases outside the gene matches: 9. In DNA, the CDR3 is TGTGCCAGCAGTCAGGTAGGGGACAGGGACTCCTACGAGCAGTACTTC. This translates into CASSQVGDRDSYEQYF.